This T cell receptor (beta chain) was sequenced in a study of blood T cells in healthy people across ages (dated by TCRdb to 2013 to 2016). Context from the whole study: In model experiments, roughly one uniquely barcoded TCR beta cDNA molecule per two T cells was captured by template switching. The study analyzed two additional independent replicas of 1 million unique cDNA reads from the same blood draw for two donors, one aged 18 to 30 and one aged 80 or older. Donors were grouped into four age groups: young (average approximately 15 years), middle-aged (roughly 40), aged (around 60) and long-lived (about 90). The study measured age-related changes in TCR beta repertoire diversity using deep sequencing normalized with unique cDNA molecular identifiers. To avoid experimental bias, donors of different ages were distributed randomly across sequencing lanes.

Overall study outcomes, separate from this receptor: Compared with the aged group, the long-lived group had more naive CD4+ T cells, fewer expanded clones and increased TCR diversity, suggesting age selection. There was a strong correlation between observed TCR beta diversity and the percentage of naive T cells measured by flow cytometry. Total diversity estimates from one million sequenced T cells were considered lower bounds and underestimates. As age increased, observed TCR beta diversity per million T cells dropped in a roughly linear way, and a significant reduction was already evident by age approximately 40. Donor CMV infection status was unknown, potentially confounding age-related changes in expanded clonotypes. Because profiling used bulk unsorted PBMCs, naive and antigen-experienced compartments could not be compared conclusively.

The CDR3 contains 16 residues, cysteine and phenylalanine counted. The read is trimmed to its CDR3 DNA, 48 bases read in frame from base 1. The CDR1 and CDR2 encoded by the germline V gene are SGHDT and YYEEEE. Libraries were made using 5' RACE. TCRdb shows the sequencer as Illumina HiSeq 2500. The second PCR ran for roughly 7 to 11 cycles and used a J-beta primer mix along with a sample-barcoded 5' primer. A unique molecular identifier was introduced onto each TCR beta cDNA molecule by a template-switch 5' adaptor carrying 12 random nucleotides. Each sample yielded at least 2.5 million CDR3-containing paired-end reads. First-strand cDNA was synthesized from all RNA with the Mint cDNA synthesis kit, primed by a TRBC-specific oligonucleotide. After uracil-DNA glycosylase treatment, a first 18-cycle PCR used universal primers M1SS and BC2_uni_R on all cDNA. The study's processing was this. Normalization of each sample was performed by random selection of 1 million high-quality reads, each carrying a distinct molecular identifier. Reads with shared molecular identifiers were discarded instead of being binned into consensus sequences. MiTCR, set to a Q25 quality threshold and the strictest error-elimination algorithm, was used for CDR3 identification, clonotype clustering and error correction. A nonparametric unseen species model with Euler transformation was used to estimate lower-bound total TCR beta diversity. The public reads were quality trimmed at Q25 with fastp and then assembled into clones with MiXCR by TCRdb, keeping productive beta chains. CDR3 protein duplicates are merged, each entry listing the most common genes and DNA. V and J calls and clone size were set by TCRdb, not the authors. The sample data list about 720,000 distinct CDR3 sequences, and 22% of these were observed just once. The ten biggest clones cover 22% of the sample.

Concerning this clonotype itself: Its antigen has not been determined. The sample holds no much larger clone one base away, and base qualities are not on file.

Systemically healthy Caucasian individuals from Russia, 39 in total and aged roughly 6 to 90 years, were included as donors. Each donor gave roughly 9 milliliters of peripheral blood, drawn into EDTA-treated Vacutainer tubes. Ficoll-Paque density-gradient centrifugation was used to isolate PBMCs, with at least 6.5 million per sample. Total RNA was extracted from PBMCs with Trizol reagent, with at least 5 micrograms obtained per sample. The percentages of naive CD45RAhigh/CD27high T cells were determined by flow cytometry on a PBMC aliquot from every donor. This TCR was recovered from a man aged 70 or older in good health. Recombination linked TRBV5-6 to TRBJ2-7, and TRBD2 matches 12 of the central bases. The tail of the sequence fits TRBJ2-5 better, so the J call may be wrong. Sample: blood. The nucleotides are TGTGCCAGCAGCTTGGTGACTAGCGGGGGCAGTTTGACCCAGTACTTC. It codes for CASSLVTSGGSLTQYF.